This T cell receptor beta chain originates from a study of identical twins. Findings and caveats of the study: Fewer insertions characterized abundant cord blood beta clonotypes, whereas memory repertoires showed none. It was out-of-frame TCR alpha sharing in monozygotic twins that models underestimated.

A universal primer site arose from template switching, and cDNA bore unique molecular identifiers. TCRdb passed the 5' RACE reads through MiXCR, listing each CDR3 protein once. The sample comprises some 320,000 distinct CDR3 sequences, 9% to 15% of which are singletons, and roughly 7% rests with the top ten. This CDR3 region has 14 residues. The V and J ends lost 7 bases and 0 bases, in that order; junction bases with no gene match: 5. Details on this clonotype: Its antigen is not known.

The same sample was also used in a study of yellow fever vaccine responses in identical twins. As that report states: Twins' vaccine T cell responses reportedly seemed partly convergent and partly personalized.

This sequence originates from a woman under 30 in good health. The rearrangement links TRBV12-3 or TRBV12-4 to TRBJ1-1, with 7 bases identical to TRBD1. Specimen: CD8+ T cells sorted from blood. As DNA, the CDR3 is TGTGCCAGCACCCAGGACAGGATGAACACTGAAGCTTTCTTT. This codes for CASTQDRMNTEAFF.